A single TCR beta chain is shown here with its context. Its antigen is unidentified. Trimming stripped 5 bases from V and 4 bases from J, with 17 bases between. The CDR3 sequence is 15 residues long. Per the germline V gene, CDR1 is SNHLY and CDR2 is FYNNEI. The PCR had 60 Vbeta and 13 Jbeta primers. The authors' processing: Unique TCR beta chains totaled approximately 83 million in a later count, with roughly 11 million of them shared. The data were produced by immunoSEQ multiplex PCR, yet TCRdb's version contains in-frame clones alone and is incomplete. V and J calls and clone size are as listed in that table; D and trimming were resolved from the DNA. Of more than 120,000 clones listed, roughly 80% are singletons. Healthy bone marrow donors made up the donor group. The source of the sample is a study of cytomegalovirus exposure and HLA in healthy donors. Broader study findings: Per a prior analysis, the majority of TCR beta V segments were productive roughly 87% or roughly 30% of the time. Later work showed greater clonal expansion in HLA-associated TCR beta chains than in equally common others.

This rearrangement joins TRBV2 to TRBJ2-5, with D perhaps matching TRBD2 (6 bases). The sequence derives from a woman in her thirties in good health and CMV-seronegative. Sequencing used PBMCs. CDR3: CASSNVNRRGETQYF. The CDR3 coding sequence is TGTGCCAGCAGTAACGTTAACAGGAGGGGAGAGACCCAGTACTTC.